One sample yielded the 23 T cell receptor beta chains listed below, sequenced in a study of T cell changes during pregnancy in multiple sclerosis. Produced via immunoSEQ multiplex PCR; TCRdb's table is partial and in-frame only. This table has 35,000 to 50,000 clones, 90% to 95% appearing once. The sample was CD8+ T cells from peripheral blood mononuclear cells, taken in the third trimester of pregnancy. Receptors originate from a female donor with multiple sclerosis, enrolled in a pregnancy study.

This chain joins TRBV27 and TRBJ2-7, with TRBD2 matching over 7 bases. The CDR3 length is 13 residues. The V and J ends lost 4 bases and 6 bases, in that order; junction bases with no gene match: 6. Germline assignment: CDR1 MNHEY and CDR2 SMNVEV (reference sequence). CDR3 DNA sequence: TGTGCCAGCAGTTCCGGACTAGTAGGCGAGCAGTACTTC. The encoded protein is CASSSGLVGEQYF.

This sequence joins TRBV7-8 and TRBJ1-4; D is undetermined. The ends were cut back, 6 bases at V and 6 bases at J, with 11 bases in the middle. Germline CDR1 reads SGHVS; CDR2 reads FQNEAQ. The CDR3 extends over 13 amino acids. This CDR3 is CASSQPGDEKLFF. CDR3 DNA sequence: TGTGCCAGCAGTCAACCCGGGGATGAAAAACTGTTTTTT.

The CDR3 nucleotides read TGTGCCAGCAGTTTGCGCGGTAGCAATCAGCCCCAGCATTTT. This gives the protein CASSLRGSNQPQHF. The chain employs TRBV27 and TRBJ1-5; D ambiguous. V lost 3 bases and J lost 0, with 6 bases in between. CDR1 is MNHEY and CDR2 is SMNVEV in the germline V gene (reference sequence). CDR3 length: 14 residues.

Only one count was recorded for this clone. The chain uses TRBV11-2 and TRBJ2-7; 8 positions agree with TRBD1. This CDR3 region has 16 residues. Trimming cost V 3 bases and J 3 bases; bases outside gene matches: 10. CDR1 and CDR2 (germline): SGHAT, FQNNGV. The CDR3 spells CASSFRTGNPLYEQYF. The CDR3 bases are TGTGCCAGCAGCTTTCGGACAGGGAATCCCCTCTACGAGCAGTACTTC.

The chain links TRBV12-5 to TRBJ1-3, with 8 bases identical to TRBD1. The J segment lost 4 bases and the V segment lost 3 bases, leaving 8 bases of the junction unmatched. In germline, CDR1 is LGHNT, CDR2 FRNRAP. The CDR3 has 16 residues. The CDR3 DNA is TGTGCTAGTGGTTTATCGACAGGGGCCGCCGGAAACACCATATATTTT. Translation gives CASGLSTGAAGNTIYF.

This clone was recorded only once. The genes are TRBV7-8 and TRBJ2-1; tentatively, D is TRBD1 (6 bases). Per germline, CDR1 SGHVS and CDR2 FQNEAQ. The V end was cut by 2 bases, the J end by 9 bases, with 11 bases between. CDR3 length: 13 amino acids. The CDR3 is CASSLTTQGEQFF. The CDR3 nucleotides are TGTGCCAGCAGCTTAACCACACAGGGTGAGCAGTTCTTC.

The chain recombines TRBV9 with TRBJ1-2, with 7 bases fitting TRBD1. CDR1 and CDR2 from the germline V gene are SGDLS and YYNGEE. The junction had 8 bases not matched to a gene; V was cut back by 4 bases and J by 5 bases. The CDR3 length is 14 residues. DNA for the CDR3: TGTGCCAGCAGCTCAGGGGGGACAGCTTATGGCTACACCTTC. Translating gives CASSSGGTAYGYTF.

The V gene is TRBV11-1, the J gene TRBJ2-1; D possibly corresponds to TRBD2 (6 bases). CDR3 length: 11 residues. In germline, CDR1 is SGHAT, CDR2 FQDESV (reference sequence). V shed 5 bases and J shed 15 bases, with 14 bases lying between them. CDR3 coding DNA: TGTGCCAGCAGCCCCGGGACTTCCTGGTTCTTC. Protein product: CASSPGTSWFF.

This clone showed up just once. The J gene is TRBJ2-5, the V gene TRBV28; D not certain. Germline assignment: CDR1 MDHEN and CDR2 SYDVKM. V was cut by 3 bases and J by 3 bases, with 14 bases left in between. The CDR3 is 15 amino acids. Here the CDR3 reads CASSFVRNLEETQYF. The CDR3 region has the DNA TGTGCCAGCAGTTTTGTGCGCAACCTTGAAGAGACCCAGTACTTC.

The rearrangement uses TRBV5-6 and TRBJ1-2; tentatively, D is TRBD1 (5 bases). Germline V gene sequence: CDR1 SGHDT, CDR2 YYEEEE. Trimming stripped 0 bases from V and 8 bases from J, with 14 bases between. The CDR3 contains 14 residues. For the CDR3, the DNA is TGTGCCAGCAGCTTGGCCTCGGGGGGTTTCGGCTACACCTTC. Translation gives CASSLASGGFGYTF.

This chain links TRBV10-3 with TRBJ1-6; the D is unclear. V was pared by 4 bases and J by 6 bases, with 7 bases between. The CDR3 runs to 13 residues. The V gene's germline CDR1 is ENHRY and CDR2 SYGVKD. Written as DNA, the CDR3 is TGTGCCATCAGTGCGAACGGTAATTCACCCCTCCACTTT. Its protein is CAISANGNSPLHF.

The chain combines TRBV7-8 with TRBJ2-5; possible D gene TRBD2, 5 bases. Trimming stripped 5 bases from V and 2 bases from J, with 12 bases between. The CDR3 length is 14 residues. Germline CDR1 SGHVS, CDR2 FQNEAQ. CDR3 coding DNA: TGTGCCAGCAGCCAAGCGGCAGTTCAAGAGACCCAGTACTTC. Protein product: CASSQAAVQETQYF.

This rearrangement joins TRBV29-1 to TRBJ1-1, with D uncertain. Trimming took off 4 bases at V and 14 bases at J, with 17 bases between the two ends. CDR3 length: 11 amino acids. Germline V gene lookup returns CDR1 SQVTM and CDR2 ANQGSEA. The CDR3 sequence is CSVVFGVDVFF. The CDR3 DNA reads TGCAGCGTTGTTTTCGGGGTTGATGTCTTCTTT.

This clone was counted only a few times. The gene calls are TRBV27 and TRBJ1-2; tentative D call: TRBD1 (5 bases). V dropped 5 bases and J dropped 5 bases, with 12 bases sitting between them. From germline, CDR1 is MNHEY and CDR2 SMNVEV (reference sequence). The CDR3 spans 13 residues. As DNA, the CDR3 is TGTGCCAGCAGTCCGCGGGACTTTTATGGCTACACCTTC. Its translation is CASSPRDFYGYTF.

The rearrangement links TRBV27 to TRBJ2-7; weak D call: TRBD1 (5 bases). Germline V gene sequence: CDR1 MNHEY, CDR2 SMNVEV (reference sequence). The CDR3 sequence is 14 residues long. Trimming stripped 2 bases from V and 1 base from J, with 9 bases between. Written as DNA, the CDR3 is TGTGCCAGCAGTTTAGCCGACAGTTCCTACGAGCAGTACTTC. This sequence encodes CASSLADSSYEQYF.

This clone was observed once. This chain joins TRBV27 and TRBJ1-1; unclear D gene. The CDR3 is made up of 16 amino acids. Germline CDR1 MNHEY, CDR2 SMNVEV (reference sequence). The V end was cut by 4 bases, the J end by 0 bases, with 15 bases between. CDR3 region: CASSSPAGNMNTEAFF. Here the CDR3 DNA reads TGTGCCAGCAGTTCCCCGGCGGGGAACATGAACACTGAAGCTTTCTTT.

V is TRBV7-9 and J is TRBJ2-1; 9 bases line up with TRBD2. The CDR3 contains 16 residues. Germline assignment: CDR1 SEHNR and CDR2 FQNEAQ (reference sequence). Unmatched junction bases numbered 3, after V lost 0 bases and J lost 3 bases. The CDR3 loop is CASSLAAGGYYNEQFF. Here the CDR3 DNA reads TGTGCCAGCAGCTTAGCGGCGGGAGGGTACTACAATGAGCAGTTCTTC.

This sequence joins TRBV7-9 and TRBJ2-1; D possibly corresponds to TRBD2 (5 bases). CDR1 SEHNR and CDR2 FQNEAQ come from the germline V gene (reference sequence). The CDR3 contains 13 residues. Between the trimmed V and J ends, which lost 2 bases and 9 bases, there was a span of 11 bases. The chain's CDR3 is CASSLPGKVEQFF. Written as DNA, the CDR3 is TGTGCCAGCAGCTTACCCGGGAAGGTTGAGCAGTTCTTC.

The chain links TRBV28 to TRBJ2-5; D remains ambiguous. V was shortened by 8 bases and J by 5 bases, with 6 bases between the two germline ends. This CDR3 has 10 residues. Germline CDR1 MDHEN, CDR2 SYDVKM. The CDR3 nucleotides are TGTGCCAGCGCCGGGGAGACCCAGTACTTC. Its protein product is CASAGETQYF.

The chain is built from TRBV6-6 and TRBJ2-2; 12 bases are shared with TRBD2. The CDR3 contains 16 residues. Germline V gene sequence: CDR1 MNHNY, CDR2 SVGAGI (reference sequence). V trimming: 6 bases; J trimming: 4 bases; junction bases outside the gene matches: 6. The CDR3 sequence: CASRPGTSGFTGELFF. The CDR3 nucleotides read TGTGCCAGCAGACCCGGGACTAGCGGGTTCACCGGGGAGCTGTTTTTT.

The CDR3 loop is CASSQSSGREYEQYF. The CDR3 DNA reads as TGTGCCAGCAGCCAATCTAGCGGGAGGGAGTACGAGCAGTACTTC. The chain joins TRBV4-2 to TRBJ2-7; 12 bases align to TRBD2. Per germline, CDR1 LGHNA and CDR2 YNFKEQ. V shed 2 bases and J 4 bases; nucleotides not matched to a gene: 3. This CDR3 contains 15 residues.

Note on this clone: Sequence at one end of the junction differs from germline and may be a read error. This sequence joins TRBV5-8 and TRBJ1-2; TRBD1 is a possible D gene (5 bases). The CDR3 totals 14 residues. Germline loops: CDR1 SGHTS, CDR2 YDEGEE. This CDR3 is CASSQGAFNYGYTF. The CDR3 nucleotides are TGCGCCAGCAGCCAAGGGGCATTTAACTATGGCTACACCTTC. Combining the CDR3 with reference TRBV5-8 and TRBJ1-2 gives the whole variable domain EAGVTQSPTHLIKTRGQQATLRCSPISGHTSVYWYQQALGLGLQFLLWYDEGEERNRGNFPPRFSGRQFPNYSSELNVNALELEDSALYLCASSQGAFNYGYTFGSGTRLTVV.

J is TRBJ2-1 and V is TRBV15; D may be TRBD2 (5 bases). V dropped 1 base and J dropped 4 bases, with 11 bases sitting between them. Germline CDR1 and CDR2: LNHNV and YYDKDF (reference sequence). This CDR3 is built from 15 residues. For the CDR3, the DNA is TGTGCCACCAGCAGAGCAAGCGGATCTTACAATGAGCAGTTCTTC. Residues: CATSRASGSYNEQFF.